This T cell receptor beta chain comes out of a study of circulating tumor DNA in untreated peripheral T-cell lymphoma. Before treatment, baseline tumor tissue was collected for sequencing. This clone turned up a few times. TCRdb's table, derived via immunoSEQ multiplex PCR, lists solely in-frame clones and lacks some. Of around 6,000 clones detected, 62% appear once; the ten largest clones hold under 60%. Per the germline V gene, CDR1 is MNHGY and CDR2 is SAAAGT. CDR3 length: 12 residues. Trimming took 2 bases from V and 2 from J, leaving 4 bases between them. The chain couples TRBV6-8 to TRBJ2-7; D is uncertain. The specimen sequenced was tumor tissue. The receptor comes from a human donor with peripheral T-cell lymphoma. DNA for the CDR3: TGTGCCAGCAGTTACGCGGCCTACGAGCAGTACTTC. Amino acids: CASSYAAYEQYF.